The 19 T cell receptor beta chains below come from one sample, sequenced in a study of beta chain features in type 1 diabetes. Expressed TCRB transcripts were sequenced after all isolated RNA was converted to cDNA. Some clones are missing from TCRdb's copy, which holds only in-frame ones; the method was immunoSEQ multiplex PCR. The sample includes more than 110,000 clones, 6.9% of them seen just once. Sequencing was carried out using central memory CD4+ T cells from blood. The receptor set was obtained from a young woman in good health.

This clone has just a few counts. The V gene is TRBV18, the J gene TRBJ1-2; TRBD1 matches 8 bases. J gave up 4 bases and V 2 bases, and 3 bases lay outside the gene matches. The germline V gene has CDR1 KGHSH and CDR2 LQKENI. The CDR3 runs to 14 residues. CDR3 nucleotides: TGTGCCAGCTCACCAGGACAGGGAGGCTATGGCTACACCTTC. Amino acid sequence: CASSPGQGGYGYTF.

This chain joins TRBV5-6 and TRBJ2-3; TRBD2 matches at 7 bases. The CDR3 spans 16 residues. V gave up 3 bases and J gave up 3 bases; unmatched junction bases: 10. In germline, CDR1 is SGHDT, CDR2 YYEEEE. Here the CDR3 DNA reads TGTGCCAGCAGCTACTCGGCGGGAGCCCCGACAGATACGCAGTATTTT. It translates to CASSYSAGAPTDTQYF.

This clone was seen only a few times. The chain has TRBV28 and TRBJ1-1; D might be TRBD1 (6 bases). CDR3 length equals 12 residues. V was pared by 5 bases and J by 10 bases, with 14 bases between. Germline V lookup: CDR1 MDHEN, CDR2 SYDVKM. Here the CDR3 DNA reads TGTGCCAGCAGTACTCAACAGGGTAGAGCTTTCTTT. This sequence encodes CASSTQQGRAFF.

This clone occurred a few times. This rearrangement joins TRBV7-2 to TRBJ2-7; 9 bases agree with TRBD2. Per the germline V gene, CDR1 is SGHTA and CDR2 is FQGNSA. After removal of 5 bases from V and 4 bases from J, the junction contained 12 bases not matched to a gene. The CDR3 totals 16 residues. The CDR3 reads CASSTRGSGSSYEQYF. DNA for the CDR3: TGTGCCAGCAGCACCCGTGGTAGCGGGAGTTCTTACGAGCAGTACTTC. Based on the CDR3 plus reference TRBV7-2 and TRBJ2-7, the full variable domain is GAGVSQSPSNKVTEKGKDVELRCDPISGHTALYWYRQSLGQGLEFLIYFQGNSAPDKSGLPSDRFSAERTGGSVSTLTIQRTQQEDSAVYLCASSTRGSGSSYEQYFGPGTRLTVT.

This chain joins TRBV5-1 and TRBJ2-7; 7 nucleotides match TRBD2. Germline V gene sequence: CDR1 SGHRS, CDR2 YFSETQ. The CDR3 extends over 16 amino acids. Unmatched junction bases numbered 8, after V lost 0 bases and J lost 2 bases. This CDR3 is CASSLARLAVTYEQYF. CDR3 DNA sequence: TGCGCCAGCAGCTTGGCCAGGCTAGCGGTAACCTACGAGCAGTACTTC.

In its sample, this clone was seen a few times. This rearrangement joins TRBV5-4 to TRBJ2-3; the D gene is possibly TRBD2 (5 bases). The CDR3 covers 16 residues. V shed 4 bases and J shed 1 base, with 16 bases lying between them. CDR1 is SGHNT, CDR2 YYREEE, per germline (reference sequence). In DNA form, the CDR3 reads TGTGCCAGCAGCAATCCCGAGGACTTCCGCACAGATACGCAGTATTTT. It specifies CASSNPEDFRTDTQYF.

V and J are TRBV5-1 and TRBJ2-1; 9 positions agree with TRBD2. The V gene end was trimmed by 2 bases and the J gene end by 8 bases; junction bases not matched to a gene: 8. The germline gives CDR1 SGHRS, CDR2 YFSETQ. This CDR3 has 15 amino acids. DNA for the CDR3: TGCGCCAGCAGCTTTAGCGGGAGTAGGTCCCATGAGCAGTTCTTC. Encoded protein: CASSFSGSRSHEQFF.

The chain employs TRBV5-4 and TRBJ2-3, with 14 bases matching TRBD2. The CDR3 is 17 amino acids. Unmatched junction bases numbered 11, after V lost 4 bases and J lost 7 bases. Germline V gives CDR1 SGHNT, CDR2 YYREEE (reference sequence). The CDR3 is CASSGAGTSGRENTQYF. The CDR3 DNA reads TGTGCCAGCAGCGGAGCCGGGACTAGCGGGAGAGAGAATACGCAGTATTTT.

This clone appeared many times. The chain couples TRBV9 to TRBJ2-2; 9 bases agree with TRBD2. The ends lost 8 bases at V and 6 bases at J; junction bases unmatched: 14. Germline V CDR1 and CDR2: SGDLS, YYNGEE. This CDR3 comprises 16 residues. The CDR3 sequence is CASSSQAGGASGELFF. The CDR3 region has the DNA TGTGCCAGTTCCTCACAAGCGGGGGGCGCGTCCGGGGAGCTGTTTTTT.

The V call is TRBV19, the J call TRBJ1-2; D is uncertain. Germline values: CDR1 LNHDA, CDR2 SQIVND (reference sequence). V lost 7 bases and J 0 bases, leaving 18 bases between the germline ends. The CDR3 has 16 residues. CDR3 in DNA: TGTGCCAGTAAGAAGGGAGGGAGGAACTCTAACTATGGCTACACCTTC. Encoded protein: CASKKGGRNSNYGYTF.

In its sample, this clone was seen a few times. The genes are TRBV29-1 and TRBJ1-2; D is ambiguous. Deletions cut 7 bases from V and 9 bases from J, with 15 bases between. Per germline, CDR1 SQVTM and CDR2 ANQGSEA. The CDR3 runs 11 residues. CDR3 DNA: TGCAGCGCCTTTTCCTTTGAGAGCTACACCTTC. Amino acids: CSAFSFESYTF. Together with reference TRBV29-1 and TRBJ1-2, the CDR3 gives the full variable domain: SAVISQKPSRDICQRGTSLTIQCQVDSQVTMMFWYRQQPGQSLTLIATANQGSEATYESGFVIDKFPISRPNLTFSTLTVSNMSPEDSSIYLCSAFSFESYTFGSGTRLTVV.

The chain couples TRBV9 to TRBJ1-4; D is uncertain. The CDR3 has 15 amino acids. Germline CDR1 and CDR2: SGDLS and YYNGEE. V lost 4 bases to trimming and J lost 2 bases, with 12 bases between them. CDR3 in amino acids: CASSPNRRTNEKLFF. In DNA, the CDR3 is TGTGCCAGCAGCCCAAATCGGAGGACTAATGAAAAACTGTTTTTT.

The genes are TRBV4-2 and TRBJ1-2; TRBD1 matches at 7 bases. With 4 bases clipped from V and 7 bases from J, the junction kept 6 bases outside the gene matches. CDR3 length: 13 residues. Germline CDR1 is LGHNA and CDR2 is YNFKEQ. This chain's CDR3 is CASSRDRDTGYTF. In DNA, the CDR3 is TGTGCCAGCAGCCGCGACAGGGACACTGGCTACACCTTC.

Ten or more counts support this clone. The CDR3: CASSQDHGDTQYF. CDR3 nucleotides: TGCGCCAGCAGCCAAGATCACGGAGATACGCAGTATTTT. The chain couples TRBV4-3 to TRBJ2-3; D call uncertain. The germline V and J ends were trimmed by 0 bases and 5 bases, with 6 bases remaining between them. CDR3 length equals 13 residues. Germline loops: CDR1 LGHNA, CDR2 YSLEER.

This clone was counted between two and nine times. The CDR3 loop reads CASSLNRNSYNEQFF. The CDR3 nucleotides read TGTGCCAGCAGCTTAAACAGGAATTCCTACAATGAGCAGTTCTTC. The J gene is TRBJ2-1, the V gene TRBV7-8; maybe TRBD1 (5 bases). CDR1 is SGHVS, CDR2 FQNEAQ, per germline. V was cut by 2 bases and J by 1 base, with 9 bases left in between. CDR3 size: 15 residues.

The chain is built from TRBV4-3 and TRBJ2-7, with 10 positions matching TRBD2. There are 15 residues in the CDR3. From germline, CDR1 is LGHNA and CDR2 YSLEER. The V segment lost 0 bases and the J segment 9 bases; nucleotides outside the gene matches: 8. This chain's CDR3 is CASSQDYRTSGRQYF. CDR3 bases: TGCGCCAGCAGCCAAGACTATCGGACTAGCGGTCGGCAGTACTTC.

This rearrangement joins TRBV5-1 to TRBJ2-5, with D possibly TRBD1 on 6 matching bases. CDR3 length: 15 amino acids. CDR1 and CDR2 (germline): SGHRS, YFSETQ. Trimming removed 1 base from V and 5 bases from J, with 15 bases in between. CDR3 sequence: CASSLLRGVWETQYF. CDR3 DNA: TGCGCCAGCAGCTTGCTCAGGGGAGTATGGGAGACCCAGTACTTC.

This clone was counted a few times. The chain joins TRBV18 to TRBJ2-1, with 12 bases fitting TRBD2. With V trimmed by 4 bases and J by 7 bases, 8 bases remained unmatched. This CDR3 has 16 amino acids. Germline V CDR1 and CDR2: KGHSH, LQKENI. CDR3 sequence reads: CASSQELAGGQNEQFF. DNA for the CDR3: TGTGCCAGCTCACAGGAACTAGCGGGAGGACAGAATGAGCAGTTCTTC.

CDR3 DNA: TGTGCCAGCAGTTACGGTGTCAACACCTACGAGCAGTACTTC. Amino acids: CASSYGVNTYEQYF. The V call is TRBV6-5, the J call TRBJ2-7; D unresolved. CDR1 and CDR2 (germline): MNHEY, SVGAGI. The CDR3 extends over 14 amino acids. The germline V and J ends were trimmed by 2 bases and 2 bases, with 10 bases remaining between them.